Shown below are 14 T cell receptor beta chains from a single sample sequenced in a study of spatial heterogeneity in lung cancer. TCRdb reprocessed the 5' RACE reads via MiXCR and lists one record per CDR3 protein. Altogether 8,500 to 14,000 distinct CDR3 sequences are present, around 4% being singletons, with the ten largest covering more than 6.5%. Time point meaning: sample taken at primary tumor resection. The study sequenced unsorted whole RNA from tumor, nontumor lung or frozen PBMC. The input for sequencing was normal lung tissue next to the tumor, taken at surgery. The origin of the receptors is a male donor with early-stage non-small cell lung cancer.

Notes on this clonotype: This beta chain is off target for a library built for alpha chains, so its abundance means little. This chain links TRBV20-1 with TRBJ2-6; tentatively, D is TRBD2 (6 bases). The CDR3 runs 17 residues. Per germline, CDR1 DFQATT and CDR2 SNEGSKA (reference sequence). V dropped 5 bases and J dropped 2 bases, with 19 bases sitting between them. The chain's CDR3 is CSAFPGLRAPGANVLTF. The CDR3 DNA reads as TGCAGTGCTTTTCCGGGACTTAGGGCGCCTGGGGCCAACGTCCTGACTTTC.

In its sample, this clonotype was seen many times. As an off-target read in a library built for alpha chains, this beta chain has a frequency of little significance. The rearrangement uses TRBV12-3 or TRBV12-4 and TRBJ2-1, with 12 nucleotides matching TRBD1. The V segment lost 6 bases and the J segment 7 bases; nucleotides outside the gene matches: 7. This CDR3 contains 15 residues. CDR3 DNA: TGTGCCAGCAGCCGGGACAGGGGGCTAGGAAATGAGCAGTTCTTC. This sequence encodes CASSRDRGLGNEQFF.

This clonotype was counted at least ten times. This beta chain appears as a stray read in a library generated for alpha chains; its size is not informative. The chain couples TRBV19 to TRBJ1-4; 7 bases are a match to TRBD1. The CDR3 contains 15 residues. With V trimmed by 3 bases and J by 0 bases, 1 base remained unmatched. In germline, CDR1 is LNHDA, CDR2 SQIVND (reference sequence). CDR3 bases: TGTGCCAGTAGTATGGGGACAGCAACTAATGAAAAACTGTTTTTT. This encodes CASSMGTATNEKLFF.

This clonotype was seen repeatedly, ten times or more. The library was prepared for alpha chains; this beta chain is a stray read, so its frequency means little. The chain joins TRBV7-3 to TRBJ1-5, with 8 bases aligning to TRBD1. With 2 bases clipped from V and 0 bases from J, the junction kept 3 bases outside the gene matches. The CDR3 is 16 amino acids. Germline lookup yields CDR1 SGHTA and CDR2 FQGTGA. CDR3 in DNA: TGTGCCAGCAGCTTATGGGACAGGCCTAGCAATCAGCCCCAGCATTTT. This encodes CASSLWDRPSNQPQHF.

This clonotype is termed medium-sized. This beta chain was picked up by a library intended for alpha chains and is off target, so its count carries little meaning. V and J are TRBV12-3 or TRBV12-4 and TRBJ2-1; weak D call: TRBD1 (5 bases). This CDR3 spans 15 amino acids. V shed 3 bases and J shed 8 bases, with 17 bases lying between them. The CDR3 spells CASSFQGSVLDEQFF. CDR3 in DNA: TGTGCCAGCAGTTTCCAGGGTTCGGTTCTCGATGAGCAGTTCTTC.

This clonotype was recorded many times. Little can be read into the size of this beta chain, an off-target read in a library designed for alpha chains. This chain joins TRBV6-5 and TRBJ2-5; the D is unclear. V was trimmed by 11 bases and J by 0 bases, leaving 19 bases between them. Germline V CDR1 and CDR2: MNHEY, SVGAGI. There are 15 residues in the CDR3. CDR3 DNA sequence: TGTGCCTCCTACTCAGGCGCAGGCCACCAAGAGACCCAGTACTTC. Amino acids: CASYSGAGHQETQYF.

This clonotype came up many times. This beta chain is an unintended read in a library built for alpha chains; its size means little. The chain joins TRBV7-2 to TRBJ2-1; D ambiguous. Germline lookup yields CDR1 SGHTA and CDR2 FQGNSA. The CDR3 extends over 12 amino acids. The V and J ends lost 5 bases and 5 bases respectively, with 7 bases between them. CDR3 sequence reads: CASSRINNEQFF. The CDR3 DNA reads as TGTGCCAGCAGCCGAATTAACAATGAGCAGTTCTTC.

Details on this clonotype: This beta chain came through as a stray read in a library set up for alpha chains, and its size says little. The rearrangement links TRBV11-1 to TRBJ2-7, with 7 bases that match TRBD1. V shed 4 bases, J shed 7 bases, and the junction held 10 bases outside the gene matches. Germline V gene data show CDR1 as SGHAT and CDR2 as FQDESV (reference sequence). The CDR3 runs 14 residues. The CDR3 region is CASSSTGNRREQYF. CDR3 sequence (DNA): TGTGCCAGCAGCTCGACAGGGAATCGGCGTGAGCAGTACTTC.

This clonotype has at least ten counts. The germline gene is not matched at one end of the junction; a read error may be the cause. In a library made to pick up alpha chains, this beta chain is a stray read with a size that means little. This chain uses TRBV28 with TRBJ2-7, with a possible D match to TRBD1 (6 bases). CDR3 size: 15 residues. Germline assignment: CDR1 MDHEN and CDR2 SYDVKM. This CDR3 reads CATSFTGTPYYEQYF. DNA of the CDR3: TGTGCCACCAGTTTCACCGGGACACCGTATTACGAGCAGTACTTC.

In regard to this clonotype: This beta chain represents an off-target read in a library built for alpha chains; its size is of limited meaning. CDR3 region: CAWRPWEGSNEQFF. DNA for the CDR3: TGTGCCTGGAGGCCTTGGGAGGGCTCCAATGAGCAGTTCTTC. V usage is TRBV30 and J usage is TRBJ2-1; the match to TRBD2 covers 7 bases. V was pared by 3 bases and J by 6 bases, with 8 bases of the junction left unmatched. Germline loops: CDR1 GTSNPN, CDR2 SVGIG (reference sequence). The CDR3 contains 14 residues.

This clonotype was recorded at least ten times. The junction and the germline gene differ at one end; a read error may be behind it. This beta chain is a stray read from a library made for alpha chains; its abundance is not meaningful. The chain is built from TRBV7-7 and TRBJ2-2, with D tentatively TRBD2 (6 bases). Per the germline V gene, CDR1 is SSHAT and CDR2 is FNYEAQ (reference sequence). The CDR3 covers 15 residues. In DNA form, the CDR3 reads TGTGCTAGCAGCTTCGGGGGACTGAGCACCGGGGAGCTGTTTTTT. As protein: CASSFGGLSTGELFF. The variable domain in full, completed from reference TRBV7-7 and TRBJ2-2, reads GAGVSQSPRYKVTKRGQDVTLRCDPISSHATLYWYQQALGQGPEFLTYFNYEAQPDKSGLPSDRFSAERPEGSISTLTIQRTEQRDSAMYRCASSFGGLSTGELFFGEGSRLTVL.

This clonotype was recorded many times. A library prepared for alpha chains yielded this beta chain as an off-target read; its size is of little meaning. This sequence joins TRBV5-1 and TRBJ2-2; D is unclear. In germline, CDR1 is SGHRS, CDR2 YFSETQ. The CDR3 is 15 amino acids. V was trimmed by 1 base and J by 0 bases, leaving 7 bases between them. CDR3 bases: TGCGCCAGCAGCTTGAACACTCCGAACACCGGGGAGCTGTTTTTT. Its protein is CASSLNTPNTGELFF.

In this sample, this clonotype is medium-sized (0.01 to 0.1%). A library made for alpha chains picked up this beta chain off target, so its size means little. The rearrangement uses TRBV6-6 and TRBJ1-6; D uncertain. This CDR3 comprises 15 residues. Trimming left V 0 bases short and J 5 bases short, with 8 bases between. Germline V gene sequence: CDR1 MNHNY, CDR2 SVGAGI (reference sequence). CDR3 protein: CASSYSTVDNSPLHF. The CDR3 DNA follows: TGTGCCAGCAGTTACTCGACTGTTGATAATTCACCCCTCCACTTT.

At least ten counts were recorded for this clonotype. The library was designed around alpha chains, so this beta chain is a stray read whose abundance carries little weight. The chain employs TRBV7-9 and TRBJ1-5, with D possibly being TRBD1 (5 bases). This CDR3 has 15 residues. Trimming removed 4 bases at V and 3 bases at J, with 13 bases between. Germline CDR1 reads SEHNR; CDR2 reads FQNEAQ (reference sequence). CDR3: CASSWGDYDNQPQHF. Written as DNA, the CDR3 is TGTGCCAGCAGCTGGGGGGATTATGACAATCAGCCCCAGCATTTT.